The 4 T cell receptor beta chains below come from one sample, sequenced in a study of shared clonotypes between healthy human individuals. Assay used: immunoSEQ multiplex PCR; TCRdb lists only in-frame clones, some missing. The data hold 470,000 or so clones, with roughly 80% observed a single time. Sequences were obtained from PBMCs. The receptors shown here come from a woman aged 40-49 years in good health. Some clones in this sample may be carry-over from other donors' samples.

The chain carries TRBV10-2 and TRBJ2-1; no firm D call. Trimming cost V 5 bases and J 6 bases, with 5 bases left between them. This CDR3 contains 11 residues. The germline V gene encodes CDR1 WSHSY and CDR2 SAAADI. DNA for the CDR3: TGCGCCAGCAGTTCAGCCAATGAGCAGTTCTTC. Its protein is CASSSANEQFF.

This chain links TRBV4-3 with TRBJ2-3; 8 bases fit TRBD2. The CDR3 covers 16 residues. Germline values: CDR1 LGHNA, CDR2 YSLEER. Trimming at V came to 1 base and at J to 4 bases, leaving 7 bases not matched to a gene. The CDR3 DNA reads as TGCGCCAGCAGCCAAGCTTTAGGGACTAGGGCAGATACGCAGTATTTT. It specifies CASSQALGTRADTQYF.

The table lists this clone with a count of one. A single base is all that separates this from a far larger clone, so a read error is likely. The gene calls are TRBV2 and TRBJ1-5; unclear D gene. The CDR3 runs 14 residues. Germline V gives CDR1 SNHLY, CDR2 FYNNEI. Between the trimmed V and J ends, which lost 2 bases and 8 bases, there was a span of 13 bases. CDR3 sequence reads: CASSESGLAKPQHF. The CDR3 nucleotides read TGTGCCAGCAGTGAATCTGGGTTGGCTAAGCCCCAGCATTTT.

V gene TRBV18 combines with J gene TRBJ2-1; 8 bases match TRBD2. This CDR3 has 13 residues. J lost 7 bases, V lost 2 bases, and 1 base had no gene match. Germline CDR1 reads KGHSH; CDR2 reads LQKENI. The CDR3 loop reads CASSPSGGNEQFF. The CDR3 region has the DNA TGTGCCAGCTCACCATCGGGGGGGAATGAGCAGTTCTTC.